The rows below give T cell receptor beta chains drawn from one sample of a study of blood T cell repertoires in COVID-19. Some clones are missing from TCRdb's copy, which holds only in-frame ones; the method was immunoSEQ multiplex PCR. The sample consists of around 120,000 clones, under 85% of them appearing once. Sequenced: peripheral blood. The receptors stem from a man aged 35 to 55 with active or convalescent COVID-19. The CDR3 runs from the conserved cysteine through the conserved F or W. D genes are given only for firm matches. The size field is filled for only some rows; it gives once, few, many or a size class.

TRBD1	TRBV19	.	15	TRBJ2-5	TGTGCCAGTAGTACCTCAGACAGGGGACAAGAGACCCAGTACTTC	CASSTSDRGQETQYF
TRBD1	TRBV2	.	12	TRBJ2-7	TGTGCCAGCAGCCTACAGGGGTACGAGCAGTACTTC	CASSLQGYEQYF
TRBD2	TRBV9	few	14	TRBJ2-3	TGTGCCAGCAGCGTAGACGGGGGGTCAGATACGCAGTATTTT	CASSVDGGSDTQYF
.	TRBV6-5	once	12	TRBJ1-1	TGTGCCACCAAAGACAGCAACACTGAAGCTTTCTTT	CATKDSNTEAFF
.	TRBV16	few	16	TRBJ2-5	TGTGCCAGCAGCCAATTGGGTGCGGAGAAAGTAGAGACCCAGTACTTC	CASSQLGAEKVETQYF
.	TRBV18	.	15	TRBJ1-5	TGTGCCAGCTCACCACCGGGGAGAATGGATCAGCCCCAGCATTTT	CASSPPGRMDQPQHF
.	TRBV30	.	12	TRBJ2-1	TGTGCCTGGAGTCCGACCCCTGCCCGGAGGTTCTTC	CAWSPTPARRFF
.	TRBV21-1	.	20	TRBJ2-3	TGTGCCAGCAGCAAAAGAGAGGTGGTTGAGAAACGCATCAGCACAGATACGCAGTATTTT	CASSKREVVEKRISTDTQYF
.	TRBV2	many	13	TRBJ2-7	TGTGCCAGCACTAACAGAAACAAAGACGAGCAGTACTTC	CASTNRNKDEQYF
.	TRBV19	.	15	TRBJ2-5	TGTGCCAGTAGTATTGACGGGGACTTTGCGGAGACCCAGTACTTC	CASSIDGDFAETQYF
.	TRBV18	.	14	TRBJ2-5	TGTGCCAGCTCACCGGTCGCGGAGCAAGAGACCCAGTACTTC	CASSPVAEQETQYF
TRBD2	TRBV7-3	.	13	TRBJ2-1	TGTGCCAGCAGCTTAAGCGGGGGCAATGAGCAGTTCTTC	CASSLSGGNEQFF
TRBD1	TRBV29-1	.	12	TRBJ1-1	TGCAGCGTTGGACAGGGGGTTACTGAAGCTTTCTTT	CSVGQGVTEAFF
TRBD2	TRBV7-2	.	17	TRBJ2-2	TGTGCCAGCAGCCCAAGCGGGGGTGGGGGAAGAACCGGGGAGCTGTTTTTT	CASSPSGGGGRTGELFF
.	TRBV6-5	.	15	TRBJ1-2	TGTGCCAGCACCCCGTTCACCCTTGGAGGCTATGGCTACACCTTC	CASTPFTLGGYGYTF
.	TRBV6-5	.	15	TRBJ1-1	TGTGCCAGCAGTTACTCCCGGGGGATGAACACTGAAGCTTTCTTT	CASSYSRGMNTEAFF
TRBD1	TRBV11-2	.	15	TRBJ1-2	TGTGCCAGCAGCTCACTCGGGACAGGGGGCTATGGCTACACCTTC	CASSSLGTGGYGYTF
TRBD2	TRBV7-2	.	16	TRBJ2-3	TGTGCCAGCAGTTATCGGACTAGCGGGGGTGGAGATACGCAGTATTTT	CASSYRTSGGGDTQYF
.	TRBV2	.	15	TRBJ2-7	TGTGCCAGCAGACGTCCAAGCGCCGCCTGGATGGAGCAGTACTTC	CASRRPSAAWMEQYF
TRBD1	TRBV12-3/TRBV12-4	.	13	TRBJ1-4	TGTGCCAGCAGTCCACAGGGGGCTGGAAAACTGTTTTTT	CASSPQGAGKLFF
.	TRBV3-1/TRBV3-2	once	13	TRBJ2-1	TGTGCCAGCAGCCAAACGGACTCCGGGGAGCAGTTCTTC	CASSQTDSGEQFF
TRBD1	TRBV7-9	.	15	TRBJ2-1	TGTGCCAGCAGCTTAGGAGGGACAGGGCACAATGAGCAGTTCTTC	CASSLGGTGHNEQFF
TRBD2	TRBV7-9	.	18	TRBJ2-1	TGTGCCAGCAGCAAGGGACTAGCGGGGTCGAGCTCCTACAATGAGCAGTTCTTC	CASSKGLAGSSSYNEQFF
TRBD2	TRBV5-1	few	15	TRBJ2-1	TGCGCCAGCACACCTTCGGGGGGGGTCGGCAATGAGCAGTTCTTC	CASTPSGGVGNEQFF
.	TRBV19	.	11	TRBJ2-1	TGTGCCAGTAAATTGCAGGGCAAGCAGTTCTTC	CASKLQGKQFF
TRBD1	TRBV7-3	medium-sized	15	TRBJ2-7	TGTGCCAGCAGCGCCTCGGGACAGGGCCCCTACGAGCAGTACTTC	CASSASGQGPYEQYF
TRBD2	TRBV30	once	14	TRBJ2-3	TGTGCCCGGGGTAGCGGGGGGGCCTCAGATACGCAGTATTTT	CARGSGGASDTQYF
.	TRBV2	.	13	TRBJ1-5	TGTGCCAGCAGCTGGCTTAGCAATCAGCCCCAGCATTTT	CASSWLSNQPQHF
.	TRBV4-3	.	13	TRBJ1-2	TGCGCCAGCAGCCAGTGGGCATCCTATGGCTACACCTTC	CASSQWASYGYTF
TRBD1	TRBV5-1	.	15	TRBJ2-2	TGCGCCAGCACCGCCGGGACAGGGAACACCGGGGAGCTGTTTTTT	CASTAGTGNTGELFF
TRBD2	TRBV3-1/TRBV3-2	.	15	TRBJ2-3	TGTGCCAGCAGCGACGGGGGGGCCGATTTAGATACGCAGTATTTT	CASSDGGADLDTQYF
.	TRBV7-2	.	13	TRBJ1-4	TGTGCCAGCAGCGGACTGGCTAATGAAAAACTGTTTTTT	CASSGLANEKLFF
.	TRBV11-1	.	13	TRBJ1-1	TGTGCCAGCAGCTCGTTCTCGTACACTGAAGCTTTCTTT	CASSSFSYTEAFF
.	TRBV5-1	.	14	TRBJ2-5	TGCGCCAGCAGCTTGGCACTTGTCCAAGAGACCCAGTACTTC	CASSLALVQETQYF
TRBD2	TRBV19	.	15	TRBJ2-5	TGTGCCAGTAGTAGGCTAGCGGGGGGTCAAGAGACCCAGTACTTC	CASSRLAGGQETQYF
TRBD2	TRBV27	.	16	TRBJ2-2	TGTGCCAGCAGTTTACCGAGGGAGCGGGGGCCCGGGGAGCTGTTTTTT	CASSLPRERGPGELFF
.	TRBV30	.	15	TRBJ2-2	TGTGCCTGGAGCCGGGGTGGTCTGAACACCGGGGAGCTGTTTTTT	CAWSRGGLNTGELFF
.	TRBV9	.	15	TRBJ1-1	TGTGCCAGCAGCGGTTCAGGGAACCTGAACACTGAAGCTTTCTTT	CASSGSGNLNTEAFF
.	TRBV18	.	15	TRBJ2-2	TGTGCCAGCTCGAATTCAGGGGTGAACACCGGGGAGCTGTTTTTT	CASSNSGVNTGELFF
.	TRBV11-2	.	15	TRBJ1-1	TGTGCCAGCAGCTTAGACCCCCGGGGGAGCACTGAAGCTTTCTTT	CASSLDPRGSTEAFF